This TCR beta chain was captured in a study of persistence of HIV-infected CD4 T cells. As for the study in general: Anti-CD3/anti-CD28 stimulation activated a higher proportion of cells than antigen stimulation, with lower memory fraction.

Germline V gene data show CDR1 as MNHEY and CDR2 as SVGAGI. This CDR3 is built from 15 residues. The V and J ends lost 2 bases and 2 bases respectively, with 12 bases between them. A note on this clone: Antigen: not known.

Anti-CD3/anti-CD28 beads served as a nonspecific positive control stimulus. CD4+ T cells upregulating both CD40 ligand and CD69 were sorted as responding cells. For around 19 hours, CD8-depleted PBMCs received anti-CD28/CD49d costimulation, a CD40-blocking antibody and enfuvirtide. Sequencing used immunoSEQ version 4 in survey mode. Each sample used up to 1 ug genomic DNA diluted to 10 ng/uL. Method: immunoSEQ multiplex PCR; TCRdb's copy keeps in-frame clones and lacks some. Of 30,000 to 45,000 clones listed, roughly 89% are singletons. The genes are TRBV6-5 and TRBJ1-1, with D unresolved. The receptor was derived from an adult man with HIV who was CMV-seropositive. The material was CD4+ T cells sorted from PBMCs after approximately 20-hour stimulation, obtained from a patient who received antiretroviral therapy. The CDR3 spells CASSYEGRSNTEAFF. CDR3 nucleotides: TGTGCCAGCAGTTACGAAGGCAGGAGCAACACTGAAGCTTTCTTT.